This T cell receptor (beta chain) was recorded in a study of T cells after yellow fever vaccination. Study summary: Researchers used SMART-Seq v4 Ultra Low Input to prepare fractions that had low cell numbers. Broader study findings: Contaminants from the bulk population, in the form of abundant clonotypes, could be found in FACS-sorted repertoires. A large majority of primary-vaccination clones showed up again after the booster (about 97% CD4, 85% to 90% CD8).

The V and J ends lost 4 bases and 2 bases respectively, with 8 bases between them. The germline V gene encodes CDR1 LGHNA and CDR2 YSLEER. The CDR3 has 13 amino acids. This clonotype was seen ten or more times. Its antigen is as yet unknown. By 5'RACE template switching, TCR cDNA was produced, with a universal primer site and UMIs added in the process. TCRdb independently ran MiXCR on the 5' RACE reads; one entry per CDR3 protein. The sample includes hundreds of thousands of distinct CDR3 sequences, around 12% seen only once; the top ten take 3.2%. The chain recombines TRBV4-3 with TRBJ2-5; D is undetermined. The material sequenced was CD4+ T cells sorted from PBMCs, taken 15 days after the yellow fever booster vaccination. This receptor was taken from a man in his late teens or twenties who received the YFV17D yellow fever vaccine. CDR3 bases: TGCGCCAGCAGCCTCACAGATCAAGAGACCCAGTACTTC. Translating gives CASSLTDQETQYF.